These 5 T cell receptor beta chains came from one sample sequenced in a study of Ad26.COV2.S vaccination and SARS-CoV-2 variants listed by TCRdb under 2021. The treatment or condition label, as the study defines it: approximately 18 received Ad26.COV2.S at low or high dose, single or two shots; about five received placebo; per-sample allocation not given. For vaccine and placebo recipients, the sequenced repertoires came from samples collected on day 63 after the first injection. Libraries were prepared through the immunoSEQ multiplex PCR assay. TCRdb took over this immuneACCESS table, retaining in-frame rearrangements with V and J assigned. Such tables are incomplete; in checked studies, under half of the missing clones stem from an unresolved V gene, and the remainder is unexplained. The sample table lists hundreds of thousands of clones, roughly 90% of them with a count of one. The ten most abundant clones make up 1.5% of the sample.

The specimen comprised peripheral blood, sampled in a trial of Ad26.COV2.S vaccine versus placebo. The source of these receptors is a person aged 18-60 years who received the Ad26.COV2.S COVID-19 vaccine or a placebo.

J is TRBJ1-6 and V is TRBV2, with TRBD1 identical over 7 bases. CDR3 length equals 16 residues. Germline values: CDR1 SNHLY, CDR2 FYNNEI. V lost 6 bases to trimming and J lost 2 bases; unmatched junction nucleotides: 7. The CDR3 loop reads CASSHTGDPYNSPLHF. CDR3 nucleotides: TGTGCCAGCAGCCACACAGGGGACCCCTATAATTCACCCCTCCACTTT.

CDR3 region: CASSLDRGYGYTF. In nucleotides, the CDR3 is TGTGCCAGCAGCTTGGACAGGGGCTATGGCTACACCTTC. The V gene is TRBV7-2, the J gene TRBJ1-2; 9 nucleotides match TRBD1. This CDR3 spans 13 amino acids. Germline CDR1 is SGHTA and CDR2 is FQGNSA. The V and J ends lost 3 bases and 4 bases, in that order; junction bases with no gene match: 0.

The V call is TRBV30, the J call TRBJ2-5, with a weak D call TRBD2 (6 bases). V was shortened by 0 bases and J by 1 base, with 15 bases between the two germline ends. In germline, CDR1 is GTSNPN, CDR2 SVGIG (reference sequence). The CDR3 has 16 residues. CDR3 in DNA: TGTGCCTGGAGTGTACCCCGACTAGTCCCCCAAGAGACCCAGTACTTC. Its translation is CAWSVPRLVPQETQYF.

The chain links TRBV5-6 to TRBJ2-6; D unclear. V lost 6 bases and J 0 bases, leaving 10 bases between the germline ends. The CDR3 loop spans 15 amino acids. CDR1 is SGHDT, CDR2 YYEEEE, per germline. The chain's CDR3 is CASTIDNSGANVLTF. CDR3 DNA sequence: TGTGCCAGCACCATCGACAACTCTGGGGCCAACGTCCTGACTTTC.

This chain uses TRBV25-1 with TRBJ1-2, with a possible D match to TRBD1 (5 bases). V was clipped by 1 base and J by 2 bases, with 8 bases between them. The CDR3 spans 14 residues. CDR1 MGHDK and CDR2 SYGVNS come from the germline V gene. The CDR3 bases are TGTGCCAGCAGTGAATGGGGGAGAAACTATGGCTACACCTTC. As protein: CASSEWGRNYGYTF.